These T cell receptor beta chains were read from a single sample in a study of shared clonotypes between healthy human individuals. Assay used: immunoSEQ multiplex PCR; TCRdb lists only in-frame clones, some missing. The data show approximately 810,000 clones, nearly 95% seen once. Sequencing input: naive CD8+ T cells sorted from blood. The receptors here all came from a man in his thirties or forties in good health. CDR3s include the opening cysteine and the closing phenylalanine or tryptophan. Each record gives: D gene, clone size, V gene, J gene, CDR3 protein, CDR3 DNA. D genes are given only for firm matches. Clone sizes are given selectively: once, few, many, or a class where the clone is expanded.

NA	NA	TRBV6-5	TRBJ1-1	CASSYDLGTEAFF	TGTGCCAGCAGTTACGATCTGGGCACTGAAGCTTTCTTT
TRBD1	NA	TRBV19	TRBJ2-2	CASSMGSLGQAPTGELFF	TGTGCCAGTAGTATGGGTTCTTTGGGACAGGCCCCCACCGGGGAGCTGTTTTTT
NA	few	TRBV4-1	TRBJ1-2	CASSQDRGTRSGGYTF	TGCGCCAGCAGCCAAGATCGGGGGACCAGATCTGGTGGCTACACCTTC
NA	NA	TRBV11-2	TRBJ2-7	CASSARNDFYEQYF	TGTGCCAGCAGCGCACGAAACGACTTTTACGAGCAGTACTTC
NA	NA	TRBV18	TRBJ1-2	CASSPFGQWGYTF	TGTGCCAGCTCCCCTTTTGGGCAGTGGGGCTACACCTTC
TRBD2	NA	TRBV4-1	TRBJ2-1	CASSHLAGGANEQFF	TGCGCCAGCAGCCACTTAGCGGGAGGGGCCAATGAGCAGTTCTTC
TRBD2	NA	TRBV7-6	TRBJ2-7	CASSLRKRLAGDYEQYF	TGTGCCAGCAGCTTACGGAAAAGGCTAGCGGGAGATTACGAGCAGTACTTC
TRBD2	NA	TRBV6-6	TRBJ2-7	CASSPTSVEQYF	TGTGCCAGCAGCCCGACTAGCGTCGAGCAGTACTTC
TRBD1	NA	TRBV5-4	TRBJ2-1	CASRGTAIDEQFF	TGTGCCAGCAGGGGGACAGCCATCGATGAGCAGTTCTTC
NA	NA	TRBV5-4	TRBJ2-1	CASSFGQYNEQFF	TGTGCCAGCAGCTTTGGGCAGTACAATGAGCAGTTCTTC
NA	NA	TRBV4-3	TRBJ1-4	CASSPYNVDPATNEKLFF	TGCGCCAGCAGCCCCTACAATGTGGATCCGGCAACTAATGAAAAACTGTTTTTT
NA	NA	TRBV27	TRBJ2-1	CASGVIRVSHNEQFF	TGTGCCAGCGGCGTAATCCGGGTTTCCCACAATGAGCAGTTCTTC
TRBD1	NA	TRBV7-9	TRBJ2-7	CASSLIRRGQNEQYF	TGTGCCAGCAGCTTAATCCGCAGGGGGCAAAACGAGCAGTACTTC
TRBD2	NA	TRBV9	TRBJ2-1	CASSASGHYNEQFF	TGTGCCAGCAGCGCTAGCGGGCACTACAATGAGCAGTTCTTC
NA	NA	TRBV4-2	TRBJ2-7	CASSQAAGSYEQYF	TGTGCCAGCAGCCAGGCAGCCGGCTCCTACGAGCAGTACTTC
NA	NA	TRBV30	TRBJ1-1	CAWSPPDSLNTEAFF	TGTGCCTGGAGTCCCCCCGACAGTTTGAACACTGAAGCTTTCTTT
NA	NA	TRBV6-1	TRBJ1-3	CASSEVGASGNTIYF	TGTGCCAGCAGTGAAGTAGGGGCCTCTGGAAACACCATATATTTT
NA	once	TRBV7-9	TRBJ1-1	CASSPFTQNTEAFF	TGTGCCAGCAGCCCGTTTACACAGAACACTGAAGCTTTCTTT
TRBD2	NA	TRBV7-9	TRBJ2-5	CASSPPGLADTQYF	TGTGCCAGCAGCCCGCCGGGACTAGCCGACACCCAGTACTTC
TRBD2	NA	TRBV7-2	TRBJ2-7	CASSLVGLADEQYF	TGTGCCAGCAGCTTAGTCGGACTAGCAGACGAGCAGTACTTC
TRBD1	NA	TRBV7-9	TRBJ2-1	CASSMDRTLYNEQFF	TGTGCCAGCAGCATGGACAGGACCCTCTACAATGAGCAGTTCTTC
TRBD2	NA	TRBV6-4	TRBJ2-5	CASSDCASGRILETQYF	TGTGCCAGCAGTGACTGTGCTAGCGGGAGGATTCTTGAGACCCAGTACTTC
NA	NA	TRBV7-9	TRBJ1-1	CASSLSPGRTEAFF	TGTGCCAGCAGCTTAAGTCCGGGGAGGACTGAAGCTTTCTTT
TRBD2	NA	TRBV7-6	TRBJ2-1	CASSLDPSGGYNEQFF	TGTGCCAGCAGCTTAGACCCGTCCGGGGGGTACAATGAGCAGTTCTTC
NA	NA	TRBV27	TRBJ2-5	CASSSNRVLHETQYF	TGTGCCAGCAGTTCAAACAGGGTACTTCACGAGACCCAGTACTTC
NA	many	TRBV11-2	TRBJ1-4	CASSSDWSTNEKLFF	TGTGCCAGCAGCTCCGATTGGTCAACTAATGAAAAACTGTTTTTT
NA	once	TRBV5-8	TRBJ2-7	CASSFGALFSYEQYF	TGTGCCAGCAGCTTCGGGGCCCTTTTCTCCTACGAGCAGTACTTC
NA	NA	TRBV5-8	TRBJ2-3	CASSPPPLASTDTQYF	TGTGCCAGCAGCCCCCCCCCGTTAGCGAGCACAGATACGCAGTATTTT
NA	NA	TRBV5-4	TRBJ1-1	CASSSTIGGAFF	TGTGCCAGCAGCTCCACGATAGGGGGAGCTTTCTTT
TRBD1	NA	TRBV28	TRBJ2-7	CASSSRDRPREQYF	TGTGCCAGCAGTTCCCGGGACAGGCCCCGCGAGCAGTACTTC
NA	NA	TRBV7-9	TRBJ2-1	CASSLGINEQFF	TGTGCCAGCAGCTTGGGAATCAATGAGCAGTTCTTC
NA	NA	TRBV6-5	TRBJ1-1	CASSYGTGNTEAFF	TGTGCCAGCAGTTACGGGACGGGGAACACTGAAGCTTTCTTT
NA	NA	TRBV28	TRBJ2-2	CASRPNTGELFF	TGTGCCAGCAGACCCAACACCGGGGAGCTGTTTTTT
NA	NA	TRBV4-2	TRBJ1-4	CASSQDGSNGGEKLFF	TGTGCCAGCAGCCAAGATGGGAGTAATGGGGGGGAAAAACTGTTTTTT
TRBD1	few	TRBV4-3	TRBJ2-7	CASSQGTGVSSEQYF	TGCGCCAGCAGCCAGGGGACAGGGGTGTCGTCCGAGCAGTACTTC
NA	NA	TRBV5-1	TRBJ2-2	CASSLAQGGRTGELFF	TGCGCCAGCAGCTTGGCCCAGGGAGGTAGAACCGGGGAGCTGTTTTTT
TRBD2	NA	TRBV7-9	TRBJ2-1	CASSPGTSGRDYNEQFF	TGTGCCAGCAGCCCCGGGACTAGCGGGAGGGACTACAATGAGCAGTTCTTC
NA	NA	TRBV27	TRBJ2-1	CASSLWDDNEQFF	TGTGCCAGCAGTTTATGGGACGACAATGAGCAGTTCTTC
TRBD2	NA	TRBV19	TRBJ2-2	CASSTGLAGGSGVGELFF	TGTGCCAGTAGCACCGGACTAGCGGGAGGATCCGGGGTCGGGGAGCTGTTTTTT
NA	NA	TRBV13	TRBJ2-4	CASTTRGALSKNIQYF	TGTGCCAGCACCACCCGAGGGGCCTTATCCAAAAACATTCAGTACTTC
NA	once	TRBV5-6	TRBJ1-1	CASSLQSGNTEAFF	TGTGCCAGCAGCTTACAAAGCGGGAACACTGAAGCTTTCTTT
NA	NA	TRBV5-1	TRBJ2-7	CASSLADPLVPTGYYEQYF	TGCGCCAGCAGCTTGGCCGATCCCCTCGTCCCTACGGGCTACTACGAGCAGTACTTC
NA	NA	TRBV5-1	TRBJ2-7	CASSPTVGFFSPYEQYF	TGCGCCAGCAGTCCCACAGTCGGGTTTTTTAGCCCTTACGAGCAGTACTTC
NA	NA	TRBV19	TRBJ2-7	CASSWGGTTYEQYF	TGTGCCAGTAGTTGGGGCGGGACGACCTACGAGCAGTACTTC
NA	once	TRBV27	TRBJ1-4	CASRPSIWVEKLFF	TGTGCCAGCCGGCCCTCAATTTGGGTTGAAAAACTGTTTTTT
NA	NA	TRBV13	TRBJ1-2	CASSLGEEGYTF	TGTGCCAGCAGCTTAGGTGAGGAGGGCTACACCTTC
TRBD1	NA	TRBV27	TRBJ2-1	CATALRDREYNEQFF	TGTGCCACCGCTTTACGGGACAGAGAATACAATGAGCAGTTCTTC
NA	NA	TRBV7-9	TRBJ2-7	CASSPRGDYEQYF	TGTGCCAGCAGCCCGAGGGGGGACTACGAGCAGTACTTC
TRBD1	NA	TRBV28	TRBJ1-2	CASSLSHSDRVNYGYTF	TGTGCCAGCAGTTTATCACACTCCGACAGGGTCAACTATGGCTACACCTTC
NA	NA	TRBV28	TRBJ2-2	CASSLSTGNTGELFF	TGTGCCAGCAGTTTATCCACGGGGAACACCGGGGAGCTGTTTTTT
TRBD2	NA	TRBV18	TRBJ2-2	CASTKPGLANTGELFF	TGTGCCAGCACAAAACCGGGACTAGCGAACACCGGGGAGCTGTTTTTT
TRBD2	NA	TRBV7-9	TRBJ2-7	CASSELAGTAEQYF	TGTGCCAGCAGCGAACTAGCGGGAACTGCCGAGCAGTACTTC
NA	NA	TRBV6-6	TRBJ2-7	CASSYSLARYEQYF	TGTGCCAGCAGTTACTCGTTAGCGCGCTACGAGCAGTACTTC